This paragraph reports one T cell receptor (beta chain). Germline lookup yields CDR1 SEHNR and CDR2 FQNEAQ (reference sequence). V gave up 4 bases and J gave up 4 bases, with 21 bases separating them. This CDR3 comprises 17 residues. This sample is part of a study of control samples from healthy donors and cancer patients. TCRdb's table, derived via immunoSEQ multiplex PCR, lists solely in-frame clones and lacks some. The data show around 42,000 clones, less than 95% seen once. This receptor was obtained from a man aged 60-69 years in good health. The specimen sequenced was blood. V is TRBV7-9 and J is TRBJ2-3; the D gene is possibly TRBD2 (5 bases). CDR3 DNA: TGTGCCAGCAGCTCACTCGTATCCCAGGAGGATCCAGATACGCAGTATTTT. Its translation: CASSSLVSQEDPDTQYF. Full variable domain (rest looked up from reference TRBV7-9 and TRBJ2-3): DTGVSQNPRHKITKRGQNVTFRCDPISEHNRLYWYRQTLGQGPEFLTYFQNEAQLEKSRLLSDRFSAERPKGSFSTLEIQRTEQGDSAMYLCASSSLVSQEDPDTQYFGPGTRLTVL.